This T cell receptor (beta chain) was captured by sequencing in a study of blood T cells in healthy people across ages. Germline CDR1 reads MDHEN; CDR2 reads SYDVKM. Trimming stripped 6 bases from V and 9 bases from J, with 21 bases between. The CDR3 spans 15 residues. Through a sample-barcoded 5' primer and a J-beta primer mix, a second PCR was run for 7 to 11 cycles. TCRdb reprocessed the 5' RACE reads via MiXCR and lists one record per CDR3 protein. The sample holds some 1.6 million distinct CDR3 sequences, about 31% seen once. V is TRBV28 and J is TRBJ2-4; D may be TRBD2 (7 bases). Sequencing was carried out using blood. This clonotype was obtained from a woman aged 25 to 39 in good health. The CDR3 nucleotides read TGTGCCAGCAGCTCCACGGACAGCGGGATAGGCATTCAGTACTTC. This codes for CASSSTDSGIGIQYF.